A single sample gave rise to the 16 T cell receptor beta chains below, sequenced in a study of shared T cell receptors in the human thymus. Profiled with immunoSEQ multiplex PCR; TCRdb holds only in-frame clones, not every one. The sample has just under 550,000 clones; approximately 78% are singletons. These data also featured in a second study, about human thymus T cells.

The sample was thymocytes. The receptors were gathered from a boy in the first two years of life with a congenital heart defect.

The gene calls are TRBV9 and TRBJ2-1; the match to TRBD1 covers 11 bases. CDR1 and CDR2 from the germline V gene are SGDLS and YYNGEE. The CDR3 sequence is 14 residues long. The V and J ends lost 4 bases and 8 bases, in that order; junction bases with no gene match: 5. Here the CDR3 DNA reads TGTGCCAGCAGCCCAGGACAGGGGGCGGATGAGCAGTTCTTC. It specifies CASSPGQGADEQFF. Full variable domain (missing parts from reference TRBV9 and TRBJ2-1): DSGVTQTPKHLITATGQRVTLRCSPRSGDLSVYWYQQSLDQGLQFLIQYYNGEERAKGNILERFSAQQFPDLHSELNLSSLELGDSALYFCASSPGQGADEQFFGPGTRLTVL.

V and J are TRBV28 and TRBJ2-5; D is uncertain. V lost 6 bases to trimming and J lost 4 bases, with 12 bases between them. The CDR3 has 13 residues. Per germline, CDR1 MDHEN and CDR2 SYDVKM. The CDR3 region has the DNA TGTGCCAGCAGCTCTCCCCAGATAGAGACCCAGTACTTC. It yields the protein CASSSPQIETQYF.

This clone was detected a few times. The rearrangement links TRBV5-4 to TRBJ2-1; possibly TRBD2 for D (6 bases). From germline, CDR1 is SGHNT and CDR2 YYREEE (reference sequence). Trimming shortened V by 1 base and J by 2 bases, and 19 bases separated the two germline ends. This CDR3 comprises 18 residues. The CDR3 DNA follows: TGTGCCAGCAGCTTGAGGGTCTGGCGGGAATACACCTACAATGAGCAGTTCTTC. This codes for CASSLRVWREYTYNEQFF.

This clone was seen once. The V gene is TRBV11-2, the J gene TRBJ2-1; the D gene is possibly TRBD1 (6 bases). Looked up from germline, CDR1 is SGHAT and CDR2 is FQNNGV. V was trimmed by 5 bases and J by 1 base, leaving 15 bases between them. The CDR3 extends over 16 amino acids. CDR3 nucleotide sequence: TGTGCCAGCAGCGCCGAAGGGGGAAGATCCTACAATGAGCAGTTCTTC. The encoded protein is CASSAEGGRSYNEQFF. Full variable domain (outside the CDR3, taken from reference TRBV11-2 and TRBJ2-1): EAGVAQSPRYKIIEKRQSVAFWCNPISGHATLYWYQQILGQGPKLLIQFQNNGVVDDSQLPKDRFSAERLKGVDSTLKIQPAKLEDSAVYLCASSAEGGRSYNEQFFGPGTRLTVL.

This clone was picked up one time. The rearrangement links TRBV30 to TRBJ2-1, with a possible D match to TRBD1 (5 bases). V lost 3 bases and J lost 0, with 9 bases in between. CDR1 is GTSNPN and CDR2 is SVGIG in the germline V gene (reference sequence). The CDR3 sequence is 14 residues long. The CDR3 region is CAWRQVSSYNEQFF. The CDR3 nucleotides are TGTGCCTGGAGACAGGTAAGCTCCTACAATGAGCAGTTCTTC.

The rearrangement uses TRBV28 and TRBJ1-2, with D possibly being TRBD1 (5 bases). The germline V gene encodes CDR1 MDHEN and CDR2 SYDVKM. V was shortened by 1 base and J by 4 bases, with 10 bases between the two germline ends. The CDR3 length is 14 residues. The CDR3 DNA sequence: TGTGCCAGCAGTTTATCGGGGGACGGCTATGGCTACACCTTC. As protein: CASSLSGDGYGYTF.

The chain couples TRBV25-1 to TRBJ2-7; 8 nucleotides agree with TRBD2. V shed 3 bases, J shed 5 bases, and the junction held 3 bases outside the gene matches. The germline V gene has CDR1 MGHDK and CDR2 SYGVNS. The CDR3 is 13 amino acids. The CDR3 sequence is CASSEGAGDEQYF. CDR3 DNA: TGTGCCAGCAGTGAGGGAGCGGGAGACGAGCAGTACTTC.

This clone was observed a handful of times. The V gene is TRBV20-1, the J gene TRBJ2-7; a weak D match, TRBD1 (5 bases). Germline V gene sequence: CDR1 DFQATT, CDR2 SNEGSKA (reference sequence). V was pared by 5 bases and J by 6 bases, with 11 bases between. This CDR3 comprises 11 residues. CDR3 loop: CSAAGLSEQYF. In DNA form, the CDR3 reads TGCAGTGCTGCAGGGTTAAGCGAGCAGTACTTC.

Only a few counts were recorded for this clone. This chain connects TRBV2 to TRBJ2-2; 13 bases are shared with TRBD2. Germline CDR1 SNHLY, CDR2 FYNNEI. Trimming removed 6 bases from V and 6 bases from J; junction bases left unmatched: 13. This CDR3 spans 18 amino acids. CDR3 coding DNA: TGTGCCAGCAGGCGGACTAGCGGGGGCACGGGGAAGGCCGGGGAGCTGTTTTTT. It translates to CASRRTSGGTGKAGELFF.

V gene TRBV7-9 combines with J gene TRBJ2-4, with 10 bases that match TRBD2. CDR3 length equals 16 residues. The germline V gene has CDR1 SEHNR and CDR2 FQNEAQ (reference sequence). V lost 0 bases and J lost 4; bases outside the gene matches: 3. In DNA form, the CDR3 reads TGTGCCAGCAGCTTAGCTCTAGCGGGAGAAAAAAACATTCAGTACTTC. The encoded protein is CASSLALAGEKNIQYF.

The CDR3 sequence is CASSPGRLSQPQHF. DNA of the CDR3: TGTGCCAGCAGCCCGGGGAGGTTGTCTCAGCCCCAGCATTTT. The V and J genes are TRBV6-5 and TRBJ1-5; D unresolved. In germline, CDR1 is MNHEY, CDR2 SVGAGI. The ends were cut back, 6 bases at V and 6 bases at J, with 15 bases in the middle. CDR3 size: 14 residues.

The count of this clone is one. The CDR3 loop reads CASSLSVQGAYEQYF. DNA for the CDR3: TGTGCCAGCAGCTTATCGGTCCAGGGGGCCTACGAGCAGTACTTC. This chain connects TRBV11-3 to TRBJ2-7; 7 bases are shared with TRBD1. Germline V gene sequence: CDR1 SGHNT, CDR2 YENEEA. J was trimmed by 2 bases and V by 2 bases; bases with no gene match: 6. This CDR3 has 15 amino acids.

The chain links TRBV28 to TRBJ1-3; 9 nucleotides agree with TRBD1. The V segment lost 8 bases and the J segment 7 bases; nucleotides outside the gene matches: 6. Germline V lookup: CDR1 MDHEN, CDR2 SYDVKM. CDR3 size: 13 residues. CDR3 nucleotide sequence: TGTGCCAGCGGGTGGGACAGGGATAACACCATATATTTT. It encodes CASGWDRDNTIYF. Based on the CDR3 plus reference TRBV28 and TRBJ1-3, the full variable domain is DVKVTQSSRYLVKRTGEKVFLECVQDMDHENMFWYRQDPGLGLRLIYFSYDVKMKEKGDIPEGYSVSREKKERFSLILESASTNQTSMYLCASGWDRDNTIYFGEGSWLTVV.

The rearrangement links TRBV18 to TRBJ1-2, with 9 bases matching TRBD1. The ends lost 1 base at V and 5 bases at J; junction bases unmatched: 8. The germline gives CDR1 KGHSH, CDR2 LQKENI. The CDR3 consists of 16 residues. CDR3: CASSPRDRAIGYGYTF. The CDR3 bases are TGTGCCAGCTCACCACGGGACAGGGCTATCGGGTATGGCTACACCTTC.

V and J are TRBV11-3 and TRBJ2-1; D is ambiguous. This CDR3 has 15 amino acids. Trimming removed 5 bases at V and 5 bases at J, with 16 bases between. Germline-derived CDR1 and CDR2 are SGHNT and YENEEA. CDR3 protein: CASSETPSHHNEQFF. The CDR3 DNA reads TGTGCCAGCAGCGAGACACCAAGTCACCACAATGAGCAGTTCTTC.

The chain joins TRBV6-5 to TRBJ2-5; 9 nucleotides agree with TRBD1. Trimming cost V 4 bases and J 4 bases; bases outside gene matches: 10. The CDR3 extends over 16 amino acids. CDR1 and CDR2 (germline): MNHEY, SVGAGI. In DNA form, the CDR3 reads TGTGCCAGCAGTTTCGGTGGGGGACAGGGTGGAGAGACCCAGTACTTC. This codes for CASSFGGGQGGETQYF.